These 14 T cell receptor beta chains were all obtained from the same sample, sequenced in a study of shared clonotypes between healthy human individuals. Repertoires were generated with immunoSEQ multiplex PCR, while TCRdb's copy carries only in-frame clones and drops some. The data show a few hundred thousand clones, around 97% seen once. The material sequenced was naive CD4+ T cells sorted from blood. Subset given: CD45RA+ positively selected. These receptors came from a young woman in good health.

This sequence joins TRBV28 and TRBJ1-2, with TRBD1 matching 7 bases. CDR3 length: 15 amino acids. The V gene's germline CDR1 is MDHEN and CDR2 SYDVKM. V lost 4 bases to trimming and J lost 2 bases; unmatched junction nucleotides: 7. CDR3 protein: CASSSGGGGNYGYTF. CDR3 nucleotide sequence: TGTGCCAGCAGTTCAGGGGGAGGGGGGAACTATGGCTACACCTTC.

The chain uses TRBV28 and TRBJ1-2; D may be TRBD1 (6 bases). The germline V gene has CDR1 MDHEN and CDR2 SYDVKM. CDR3 length: 12 residues. The V gene lost 9 bases and the J gene lost 4 bases, with 12 bases spanning the gap. Written as DNA, the CDR3 is TGTGCCAGTGAGGACAGCGGCTATGGCTACACCTTC. It codes for CASEDSGYGYTF.

V is TRBV7-3 and J is TRBJ1-5; perhaps TRBD1 as D (6 bases). V lost 3 bases to trimming and J lost 5 bases, with 14 bases between them. CDR1 SGHTA and CDR2 FQGTGA come from the germline V gene. This CDR3 has 15 amino acids. CDR3: CASSFPTGSYQPQHF. The DNA of the CDR3 is TGTGCCAGCAGCTTCCCAACAGGGTCTTATCAGCCCCAGCATTTT.

This sequence joins TRBV19 and TRBJ2-5; no definite D call. The tail of the sequence fits TRBJ2-7 better, so the J call may be wrong. The CDR3 runs to 13 residues. Germline V gives CDR1 LNHDA, CDR2 SQIVND (reference sequence). This CDR3 reads CASLGGHSYEQYF. CDR3 in DNA: TGTGCCAGCCTGGGCGGCCACTCCTACGAGCAGTACTTC.

The rearrangement joins TRBV29-1 to TRBJ1-1; the D is unclear. CDR3 length equals 13 residues. V dropped 0 bases and J dropped 1 base, with 6 bases sitting between them. Germline V lookup: CDR1 SQVTM, CDR2 ANQGSEA. This CDR3 reads CSVEEVQNTEAFF. In nucleotides, the CDR3 is TGCAGCGTTGAAGAGGTACAGAACACTGAAGCTTTCTTT.

The genes are TRBV27 and TRBJ2-3; 11 bases match TRBD2. The CDR3 is made up of 17 amino acids. Trimming removed 5 bases from V and 1 base from J; junction bases left unmatched: 8. Germline CDR1 and CDR2: MNHEY and SMNVEV (reference sequence). The CDR3 DNA follows: TGTGCCAGCAGTCAACCCCAACTAGCGGGAGGCACAGATACGCAGTATTTT. This codes for CASSQPQLAGGTDTQYF.

This chain connects TRBV2 to TRBJ2-7; D possibly corresponds to TRBD2 (5 bases). With 4 bases removed from V and 0 bases from J, the gap between germline ends came to 7 bases. Germline lookup yields CDR1 SNHLY and CDR2 FYNNEI. The CDR3 totals 13 residues. The CDR3 here is CASSGSASYEQYF. CDR3 nucleotides: TGTGCCAGCAGTGGTAGCGCCTCCTACGAGCAGTACTTC. Complete variable domain (other parts from reference TRBV2 and TRBJ2-7): EPEVTQTPSHQVTQMGQEVILRCVPISNHLYFYWYRQILGQKVEFLVSFYNNEISEKSEIFDDQFSVERPDGSNFTLKIRSTKLEDSAMYFCASSGSASYEQYFGPGTRLTVT.

The CDR3 coding sequence is TGTGCCAGCTCTGAGAGACAGAGCACTAATGAAAAACTGTTTTTT. It specifies CASSERQSTNEKLFF. The chain carries TRBV18 and TRBJ1-4; weak D call: TRBD1 (5 bases). The CDR3 sequence is 15 residues long. Germline CDR1 and CDR2: KGHSH and LQKENI. Deletions cut 6 bases from V and 2 bases from J, with 13 bases between.

The CDR3 region is CASIGWRRREQFF. The DNA for the CDR3 is TGTGCCAGCATTGGGTGGCGGCGGCGGGAGCAGTTCTTC. The chain combines TRBV7-8 with TRBJ2-1; D uncertain. The germline gives CDR1 SGHVS, CDR2 FQNEAQ. The CDR3 spans 13 residues. V gave up 7 bases and J gave up 10 bases, with 17 bases separating them. Combining the CDR3 with reference TRBV7-8 and TRBJ2-1 gives the whole variable domain GAGVSQSPRYKVAKRGQDVALRCDPISGHVSLFWYQQALGQGPEFLTYFQNEAQLDKSGLPSDRFFAERPEGSVSTLKIQRTQQEDSAVYLCASIGWRRREQFFGPGTRLTVL.

This clone was seen just once. The V call is TRBV5-4, the J call TRBJ2-3, with D tentatively TRBD1 (6 bases). The CDR3 runs to 16 residues. Per germline, CDR1 SGHNT and CDR2 YYREEE (reference sequence). The germline V and J ends were trimmed by 4 bases and 3 bases, with 18 bases remaining between them. The CDR3 DNA sequence: TGTGCCAGCAGCGAGAAACTAGAGGGGGAGACAGATACGCAGTATTTT. Protein sequence: CASSEKLEGETDTQYF.

The chain is built from TRBV6-5 and TRBJ1-1; no clear D gene. Deletions cut 2 bases from V and 3 bases from J, with 10 bases between. The CDR3 runs 14 residues. Germline lookup yields CDR1 MNHEY and CDR2 SVGAGI. In nucleotides, the CDR3 is TGTGCCAGCAGTTACATAGTAGGGCACACTGAAGCTTTCTTT. It encodes CASSYIVGHTEAFF.

The chain is built from TRBV7-2 and TRBJ1-4, with D unclear. V dropped 6 bases and J dropped 4 bases, with 9 bases sitting between them. The CDR3 has 13 amino acids. Germline loops: CDR1 SGHTA, CDR2 FQGNSA. In nucleotides, the CDR3 is TGTGCCAGCAGAGGGCGGAATAATGAAAAACTGTTTTTT. Residues: CASRGRNNEKLFF. Combining the CDR3 with reference TRBV7-2 and TRBJ1-4 gives the whole variable domain GAGVSQSPSNKVTEKGKDVELRCDPISGHTALYWYRQSLGQGLEFLIYFQGNSAPDKSGLPSDRFSAERTGGSVSTLTIQRTQQEDSAVYLCASRGRNNEKLFFGSGTQLSVL.

The chain links TRBV4-1 to TRBJ2-1; no clear D. Trimming cost V 0 bases and J 2 bases, with 8 bases left between them. CDR1 is MGHRA and CDR2 is YSYEKL in the germline V gene. This CDR3 has 15 residues. The CDR3 protein is CASSQERLPYNEQFF. In DNA, the CDR3 is TGCGCCAGCAGCCAAGAAAGACTCCCCTACAATGAGCAGTTCTTC.

This clone was recorded once. This chain links TRBV28 with TRBJ2-1; D not resolved. The germline V gene has CDR1 MDHEN and CDR2 SYDVKM. CDR3 length: 14 amino acids. V was clipped by 10 bases and J by 4 bases, with 17 bases between them. The DNA of the CDR3 is TGTGCCACCCAGGATAGAAGAGGTTACAATGAGCAGTTCTTC. Its translation: CATQDRRGYNEQFF.